Detailed here is one T cell receptor (beta chain). This entry comes from a study of blood T cell repertoires in COVID-19. Study as a whole: The cDNA or gDNA used as material had been derived from T cells, B-cell-depleted T cells, or PBMCs.

In the original workflow: For nucleated cells, counts were estimated from reference gene primer amplification. Assay: immunoSEQ multiplex PCR; the TCRdb copy retains only in-frame clones and omits some. D and trimming were read from the DNA, whereas the V and J calls and clone size are those reported in that table. This table holds roughly 300,000 clones, 81% found once. Germline V gene data show CDR1 as LNHDA and CDR2 as SQIVND (reference sequence). V dropped 7 bases and J dropped 0 bases, with 29 bases sitting between them. The CDR3 extends over 20 amino acids. The chain carries TRBV19 and TRBJ2-3; tentative D call: TRBD2 (6 bases). Sequences were obtained from peripheral blood. The TCR originated in a woman in her sixties or seventies with active or convalescent COVID-19. As DNA, the CDR3 is TGTGCCAGTACCTCTCGGAGAACGTGGACTATCGACCATAGCACAGATACGCAGTATTTT. Amino acids: CASTSRRTWTIDHSTDTQYF.